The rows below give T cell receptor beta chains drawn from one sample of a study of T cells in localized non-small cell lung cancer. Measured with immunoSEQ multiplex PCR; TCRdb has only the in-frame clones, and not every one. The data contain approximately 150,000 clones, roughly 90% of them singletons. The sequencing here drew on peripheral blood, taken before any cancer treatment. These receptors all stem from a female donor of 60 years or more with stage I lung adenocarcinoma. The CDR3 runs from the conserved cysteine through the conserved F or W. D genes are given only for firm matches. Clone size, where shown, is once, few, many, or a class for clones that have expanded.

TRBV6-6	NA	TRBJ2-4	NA	CASSYALIQYF	TGTGCCAGCAGTTACGCGCTTATTCAGTACTTC
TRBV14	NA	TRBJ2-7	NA	CASSLGPSEQYF	TGTGCCAGCAGTCTTGGACCGAGCGAGCAGTACTTC
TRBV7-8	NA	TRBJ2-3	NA	CASSPRRIDTQYF	TGTGCCAGCAGCCCACGGCGGATCGATACGCAGTATTTT
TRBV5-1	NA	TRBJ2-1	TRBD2	CASSRNSGRPPGNEQFF	TGCGCCAGCAGCCGTAATAGCGGGAGGCCGCCGGGGAATGAGCAGTTCTTC
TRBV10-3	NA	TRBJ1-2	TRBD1	CAISESRQGGGYTF	TGTGCCATCAGTGAGTCGAGACAGGGAGGAGGCTACACCTTC
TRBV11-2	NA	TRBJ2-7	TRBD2	CASSDQTSGAYEQYF	TGTGCCAGCAGCGACCAGACTAGCGGTGCCTACGAGCAGTACTTC
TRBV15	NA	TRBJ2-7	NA	CATSRGYGSSYEQYF	TGTGCCACCAGCAGGGGATACGGGTCGTCCTACGAGCAGTACTTC
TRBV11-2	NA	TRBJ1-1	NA	CASSLLVGGSSEAFF	TGTGCCAGCAGCTTATTGGTCGGAGGGTCCTCTGAAGCTTTCTTT
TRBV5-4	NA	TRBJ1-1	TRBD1	CASSSDRVKAFF	TGTGCCAGCAGCTCGGACAGGGTTAAAGCTTTCTTT
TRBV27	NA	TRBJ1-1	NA	CASKESHYTEAFF	TGTGCCAGCAAGGAGTCTCACTACACTGAAGCTTTCTTT
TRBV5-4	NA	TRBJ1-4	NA	CASSLRTAVGEKLFF	TGTGCCAGCAGCCTCCGGACGGCGGTCGGTGAAAAACTGTTTTTT
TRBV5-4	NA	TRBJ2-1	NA	CASSLEGSSYNEQFF	TGTGCCAGCAGCTTGGAGGGGAGCTCCTACAATGAGCAGTTCTTC
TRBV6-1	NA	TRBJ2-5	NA	CASSEWGEGYF	TGTGCCAGCAGTGAATGGGGGGAAGGATACTTC
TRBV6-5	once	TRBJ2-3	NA	CASSYSPQDTQYF	TGTGCCAGCAGTTACTCGCCACAGGATACGCAGTATTTT
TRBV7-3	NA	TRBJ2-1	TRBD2	CASRSGTRPNEQFF	TGTGCCAGCAGATCCGGGACTAGGCCCAATGAGCAGTTCTTC
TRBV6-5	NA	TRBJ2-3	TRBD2	CASGLAGTTDTQYF	TGTGCCAGCGGACTAGCGGGGACCACAGATACGCAGTATTTT
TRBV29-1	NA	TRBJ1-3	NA	CSVAGSSGNTIYF	TGCAGCGTTGCAGGGAGCTCTGGAAACACCATATATTTT
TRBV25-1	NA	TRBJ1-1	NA	CASNRDYNTEAFF	TGTGCCAGCAACAGGGACTACAACACTGAAGCTTTCTTT
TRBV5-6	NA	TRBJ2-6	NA	CASSLASDRAGTGANVLTF	TGTGCCAGCAGCTTGGCCTCCGACAGGGCGGGGACTGGGGCCAACGTCCTGACTTTC
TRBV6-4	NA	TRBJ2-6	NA	CASSVSGANVLTF	TGTGCCAGCAGTGTTTCTGGGGCCAACGTCCTGACTTTC
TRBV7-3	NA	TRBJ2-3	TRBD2	CASSSGLAGGSTDTQYF	TGTGCCAGCAGCTCCGGTTTAGCGGGAGGCAGCACAGATACGCAGTATTTT
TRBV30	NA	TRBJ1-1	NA	CAWSGEGLQGTRAFF	TGTGCCTGGAGTGGGGAGGGACTACAGGGTACGAGGGCTTTCTTT
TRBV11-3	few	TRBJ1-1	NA	CASSRVYGTEAFF	TGTGCCAGCAGCCGCGTTTACGGTACTGAAGCTTTCTTT